Given below is one TCR beta chain in context. CDR3 size: 13 residues. Deletions cut 0 bases from V and 6 bases from J, with 8 bases between. Germline V gene sequence: CDR1 SQVTM, CDR2 ANQGSEA. This record belongs to a study of blood T cell repertoires in COVID-19. Source study methods: Amplification of reference gene primers provided the estimated nucleated cell counts. Libraries were prepared by immunoSEQ multiplex PCR; TCRdb keeps only in-frame clonotypes and omits some of them. The D gene and trimming were derived from the DNA, and the V and J assignments and clone size from that table. The table includes around 250,000 clones, approximately 81% detected once.

Sequencing was carried out using peripheral blood. This rearrangement joins TRBV29-1 to TRBJ2-2; a possible D gene is TRBD1 (5 bases). The TCR was taken from a woman in her late teens or twenties with acute or convalescent COVID-19. The CDR3 is CSVEDSGSGELFF. The DNA for the CDR3 is TGCAGCGTTGAAGATTCAGGGTCCGGGGAGCTGTTTTTT.